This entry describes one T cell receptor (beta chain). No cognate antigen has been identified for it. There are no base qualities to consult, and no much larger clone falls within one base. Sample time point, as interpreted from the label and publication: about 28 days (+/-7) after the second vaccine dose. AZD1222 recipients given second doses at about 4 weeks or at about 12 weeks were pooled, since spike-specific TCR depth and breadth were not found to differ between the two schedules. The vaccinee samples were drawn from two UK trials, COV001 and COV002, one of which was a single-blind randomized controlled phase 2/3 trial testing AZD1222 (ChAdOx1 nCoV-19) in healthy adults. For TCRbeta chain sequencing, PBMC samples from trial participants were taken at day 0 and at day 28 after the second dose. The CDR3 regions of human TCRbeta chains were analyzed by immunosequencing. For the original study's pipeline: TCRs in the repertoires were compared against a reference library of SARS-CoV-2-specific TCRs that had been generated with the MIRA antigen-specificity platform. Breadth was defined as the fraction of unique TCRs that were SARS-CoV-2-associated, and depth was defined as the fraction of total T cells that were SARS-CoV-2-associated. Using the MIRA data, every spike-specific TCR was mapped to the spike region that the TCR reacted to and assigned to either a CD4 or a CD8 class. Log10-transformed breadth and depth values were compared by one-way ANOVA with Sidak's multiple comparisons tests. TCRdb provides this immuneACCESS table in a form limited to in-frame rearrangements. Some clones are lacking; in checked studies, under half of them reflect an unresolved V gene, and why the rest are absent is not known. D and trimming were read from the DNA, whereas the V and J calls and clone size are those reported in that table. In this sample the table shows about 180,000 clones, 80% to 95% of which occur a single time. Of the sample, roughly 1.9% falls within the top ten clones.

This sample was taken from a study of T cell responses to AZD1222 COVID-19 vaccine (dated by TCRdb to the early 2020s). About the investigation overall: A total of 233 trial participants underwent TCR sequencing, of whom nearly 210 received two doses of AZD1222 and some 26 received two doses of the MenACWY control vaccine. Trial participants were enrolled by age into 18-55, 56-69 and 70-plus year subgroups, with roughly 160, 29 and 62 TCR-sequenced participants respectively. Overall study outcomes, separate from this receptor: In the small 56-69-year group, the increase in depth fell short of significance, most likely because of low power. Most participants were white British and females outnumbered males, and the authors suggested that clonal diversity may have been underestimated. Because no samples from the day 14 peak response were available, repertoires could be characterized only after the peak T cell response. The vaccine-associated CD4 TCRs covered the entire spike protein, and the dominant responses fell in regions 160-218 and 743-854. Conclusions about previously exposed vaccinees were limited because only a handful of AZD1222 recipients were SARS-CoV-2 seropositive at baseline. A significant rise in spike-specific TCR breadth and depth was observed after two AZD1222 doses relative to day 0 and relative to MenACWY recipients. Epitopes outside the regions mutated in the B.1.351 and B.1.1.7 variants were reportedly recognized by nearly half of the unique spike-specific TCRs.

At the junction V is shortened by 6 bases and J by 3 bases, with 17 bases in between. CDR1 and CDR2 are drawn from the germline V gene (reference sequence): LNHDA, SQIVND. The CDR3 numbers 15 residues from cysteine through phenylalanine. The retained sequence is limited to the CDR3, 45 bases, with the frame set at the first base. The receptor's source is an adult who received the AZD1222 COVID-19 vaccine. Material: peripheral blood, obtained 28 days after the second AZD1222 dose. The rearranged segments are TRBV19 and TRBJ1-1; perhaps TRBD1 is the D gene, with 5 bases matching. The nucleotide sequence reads TGTGCCAGTAGGGACATCGGAGGTGCGGACACTGAAGCTTTCTTT. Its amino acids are CASRDIGGADTEAFF.